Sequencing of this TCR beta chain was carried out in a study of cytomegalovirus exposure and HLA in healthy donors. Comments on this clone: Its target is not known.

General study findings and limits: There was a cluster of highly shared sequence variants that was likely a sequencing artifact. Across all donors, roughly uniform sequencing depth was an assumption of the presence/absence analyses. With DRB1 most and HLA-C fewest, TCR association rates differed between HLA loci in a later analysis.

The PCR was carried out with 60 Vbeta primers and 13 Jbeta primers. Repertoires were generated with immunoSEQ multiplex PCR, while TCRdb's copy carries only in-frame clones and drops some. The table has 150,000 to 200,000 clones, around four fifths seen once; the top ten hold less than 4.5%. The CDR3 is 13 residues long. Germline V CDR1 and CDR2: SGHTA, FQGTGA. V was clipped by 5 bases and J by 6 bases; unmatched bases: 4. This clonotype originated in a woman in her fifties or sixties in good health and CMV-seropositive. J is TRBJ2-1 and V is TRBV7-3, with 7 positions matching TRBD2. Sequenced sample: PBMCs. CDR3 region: CASSRDYLNEQFF. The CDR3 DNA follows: TGTGCCAGCAGCCGGGACTACCTCAATGAGCAGTTCTTC.